Presented here are 12 T cell receptor beta chains from one specimen sequenced in a study of CD8 T cells in Susac syndrome. With random hexamers, reverse transcription was performed on roughly 0.45 to 1 ug of RNA. TCRdb used MiXCR to reprocess the immunoSEQ multiplex PCR reads, holding one entry per CDR3 protein. Of about 150,000 distinct CDR3 sequences listed, approximately 96% are singletons. Sequenced material: CD4+ T cells from PBMCs. The receptor set was obtained from a human donor with Susac syndrome.

The chain joins TRBV5-8 to TRBJ2-2, with a possible D match to TRBD2 (5 bases). V was trimmed by 5 bases and J by 11 bases, leaving 19 bases between them. The CDR3 loop spans 14 amino acids. Germline lookup yields CDR1 SGHTS and CDR2 YDEGEE. CDR3 region: CASSLRGLKVELFF. The DNA of the CDR3 is TGTGCCAGCAGTCTCCGGGGTCTAAAGGTTGAGCTGTTTTTT.

This clonotype has a single count. This sequence joins TRBV20-1 and TRBJ1-1; the match to TRBD1 covers 9 bases. CDR1 and CDR2 from the germline V gene are DFQATT and SNEGSKA (reference sequence). The trim removed 4 bases at V and 5 bases at J, leaving 5 bases unmatched. The CDR3 length is 13 residues. The CDR3 is CSAIDRGSTEAFF. The CDR3 bases are TGCAGTGCTATAGACAGGGGGAGTACTGAAGCTTTCTTT.

The rearrangement links TRBV3-1 to TRBJ1-6; D is unresolved. Trimming stripped 1 base from V and 0 bases from J, with 19 bases between. The CDR3 sequence is 20 residues long. Germline CDR1 reads LGHDT; CDR2 reads YNNKEL (reference sequence). The CDR3 region has the DNA TGTGCCAGCAGCCAAGTGTCGGGAGGCAAGTCGGCCTCCTATAATTCACCCCTCCACTTT. Residues: CASSQVSGGKSASYNSPLHF.

The chain links TRBV18 to TRBJ2-5, with a tentative D call TRBD2 (6 bases). CDR1 is KGHSH, CDR2 LQKENI, per germline. V lost 6 bases and J lost 5, with 16 bases in between. This CDR3 has 14 residues. CDR3 residues: CASSPKEGRETQYF. CDR3 nucleotide sequence: TGTGCCAGCTCTCCAAAGGAGGGCCGGGAGACCCAGTACTTC.

The V call is TRBV6-1, the J call TRBJ1-1; D unresolved. V lost 2 bases, J lost 4 bases, and 11 bases lay in between. This CDR3 is built from 14 residues. The germline gives CDR1 MNHNS, CDR2 SASEGT. The CDR3: CASSENIAGTEAFF. DNA of the CDR3: TGTGCCAGCAGTGAAAATATAGCGGGCACTGAAGCTTTCTTT.

J is TRBJ2-3 and V is TRBV4-2, with D perhaps matching TRBD2 (5 bases). V lost 1 base and J lost 0, with 8 bases in between. Germline V gives CDR1 LGHNA, CDR2 YNFKEQ. This CDR3 contains 15 residues. This chain's CDR3 is CASSQAERSTDTQYF. The CDR3 bases are TGTGCCAGCAGCCAAGCGGAGCGGAGCACAGATACGCAGTATTTT.

V gene TRBV7-3 combines with J gene TRBJ2-1, with 7 bases fitting TRBD2. The V gene end was trimmed by 1 base and the J gene end by 8 bases; junction bases not matched to a gene: 8. The germline CDR1 and CDR2 sequences are SGHTA and FQGTGA. CDR3 length: 15 amino acids. The chain's CDR3 is CASSLMASGTDEQFF. CDR3 in DNA: TGTGCCAGCAGCTTAATGGCTAGCGGAACGGATGAGCAGTTCTTC. The entire variable domain, with the rest obtained from reference TRBV7-3 and TRBJ2-1, is as follows: GAGVSQTPSNKVTEKGKYVELRCDPISGHTALYWYRQSLGQGPEFLIYFQGTGAADDSGLPNDRFFAVRPEGSVSTLKIQRTERGDSAVYLCASSLMASGTDEQFFGPGTRLTVL.

The chain combines TRBV20-1 with TRBJ2-7; either TRBD1 or TRBD2 may supply D (6 bases each). CDR3 length: 12 residues. V lost 2 bases, J lost 3 bases, and 8 bases lay in between. The V gene's germline CDR1 is DFQATT and CDR2 SNEGSKA (reference sequence). The CDR3 nucleotides read TGCAGTGCTAGAAGGGGGGTCTACGAGCAGTACTTC. It translates to CSARRGVYEQYF.

For the CDR3, the DNA is TGTGCCAGCTCACGTACTAGGGTGGAAGATACGCAGTATTTT. Translation gives CASSRTRVEDTQYF. The genes are TRBV18 and TRBJ2-3, with a tentative D call TRBD2 (5 bases). Germline V gene data show CDR1 as KGHSH and CDR2 as LQKENI. Trimming left V 4 bases short and J 5 bases short, with 13 bases between. This CDR3 region has 14 residues.

This clonotype was seen a handful of times. The chain uses TRBV7-3 and TRBJ2-3, with D uncertain. V shed 1 base and J shed 2 bases, with 4 bases lying between them. There are 13 residues in the CDR3. In germline, CDR1 is SGHTA, CDR2 FQGTGA. The CDR3 sequence is CASSLNPTDTQYF. In nucleotides, the CDR3 is TGTGCCAGCAGCTTAAATCCCACAGATACGCAGTATTTT.

This clonotype occurred once. The chain couples TRBV11-2 to TRBJ2-7; D is possibly TRBD2 (7 bases). The CDR3 extends over 23 amino acids. Per the germline V gene, CDR1 is SGHAT and CDR2 is FQNNGV. Trimming stripped 3 bases from V and 0 bases from J, with 36 bases between. The CDR3 loop is CASSFPKMGAASGSRGFSYEQYF. CDR3 coding DNA: TGTGCCAGCAGCTTCCCTAAGATGGGGGCCGCTAGCGGTTCTAGGGGCTTCTCCTACGAGCAGTACTTC.

The chain joins TRBV12-5 to TRBJ2-1; D gene unclear. The CDR3 length is 13 residues. V lost 3 bases and J 7 bases, leaving 10 bases between the germline ends. Germline CDR1 and CDR2: LGHNT and FRNRAP. CDR3 nucleotides: TGTGCTAGTGGTTTTTCAGGCCGGAATGAGCAGTTCTTC. Its translation: CASGFSGRNEQFF.